The 18 T cell receptor beta chains listed next were all sequenced from one sample in a study of control samples from healthy donors and cancer patients. Using immunoSEQ multiplex PCR, the repertoire was profiled, and TCRdb retains in-frame clones only, with some absent. The table lists tens of thousands of clones, approximately 94% of them singletons, with approximately 2.5% in the top ten. The sample consisted of blood. Receptors originate from a woman aged 25 to 45 in good health.

The rearrangement joins TRBV5-1 to TRBJ2-1; maybe TRBD1 (6 bases). The V end lost 2 bases, the J end lost 6 bases, and 15 bases lay between the germline ends. The CDR3 runs to 15 residues. Germline values: CDR1 SGHRS, CDR2 YFSETQ. The CDR3 loop reads CASSLDGQRTNEQFF. The CDR3 DNA sequence: TGCGCCAGCAGCTTAGACGGACAGCGAACCAATGAGCAGTTCTTC.

V gene TRBV5-6 combines with J gene TRBJ2-3, with D perhaps assigned TRBD1 or TRBD2 (6 bases each). The ends were cut back, 0 bases at V and 2 bases at J, with 13 bases in the middle. CDR1 and CDR2 (germline): SGHDT, YYEEEE. The CDR3 loop spans 16 amino acids. CDR3 amino acids: CASSLGGNRDTDTQYF. Written as DNA, the CDR3 is TGTGCCAGCAGCTTGGGCGGGAACAGGGACACAGATACGCAGTATTTT.

The chain links TRBV19 to TRBJ1-6; tentatively, D is TRBD1 (5 bases). This CDR3 is 15 amino acids long. Trimming shortened V by 3 bases and J by 6 bases, and 12 bases separated the two germline ends. Germline values: CDR1 LNHDA, CDR2 SQIVND (reference sequence). The CDR3 bases are TGTGCCAGTAGTATGTGGGGCCCCCTTAATTCACCCCTCCACTTT. Translated, it gives CASSMWGPLNSPLHF.

V gene TRBV6-5 combines with J gene TRBJ1-6; no reliable D call. Germline CDR1 reads MNHEY; CDR2 reads SVGAGI. Between the trimmed V and J ends, which lost 0 bases and 6 bases, there was a span of 9 bases. CDR3 length: 15 amino acids. The CDR3 reads CASSYSIPTNSPLHF. The CDR3 DNA is TGTGCCAGCAGTTACTCGATACCGACTAATTCACCCCTCCACTTT.

The V and J genes are TRBV3-1 (or the pseudogene TRBV3-2) and TRBJ1-6; a weak D match, TRBD1 (5 bases). Germline values: CDR1 LGHDT, CDR2 YNNKEL (reference sequence). CDR3 length equals 15 residues. The ends were cut back, 6 bases at V and 6 bases at J, with 15 bases in the middle. In DNA form, the CDR3 reads TGTGCCAGCAGGCCGAGTCAGGGAGGTAATTCACCCCTCCACTTT. The encoded protein is CASRPSQGGNSPLHF.

The DNA of the CDR3 is TGCAGCGTTGGGGAAGGGTATCAGCCCCAGCATTTT. It encodes CSVGEGYQPQHF. The rearrangement joins TRBV29-1 to TRBJ1-5; D is undetermined. The CDR3 extends over 12 amino acids. From germline, CDR1 is SQVTM and CDR2 ANQGSEA. V was trimmed by 4 bases and J by 5 bases, leaving 9 bases between them.

The V call is TRBV19, the J call TRBJ2-4; perhaps D is TRBD1 or TRBD2 (5 bases each). V lost 5 bases, J lost 5 bases, and 13 bases lay in between. Germline loops: CDR1 LNHDA, CDR2 SQIVND (reference sequence). This CDR3 region has 14 residues. CDR3 sequence: CASSSRRGENIQYF. The CDR3 region has the DNA TGTGCCAGTAGTTCCCGCCGAGGGGAAAACATTCAGTACTTC.

The chain is built from TRBV7-3 and TRBJ1-2, with 7 bases lining up with TRBD1. V lost 5 bases, J lost 4 bases, and 7 bases stayed unmatched. The germline CDR1 and CDR2 sequences are SGHTA and FQGTGA. CDR3 length: 14 residues. Here the CDR3 DNA reads TGTGCCAGCAGCCCTTCGGACAGGCCCTATGGCTACACCTTC. Amino acids: CASSPSDRPYGYTF.

The rearrangement joins TRBV19 to TRBJ2-2; 7 bases agree with TRBD2. After removal of 5 bases from V and 7 bases from J, the junction contained 10 bases not matched to a gene. Germline V CDR1 and CDR2: LNHDA, SQIVND (reference sequence). The CDR3 is 15 amino acids. In nucleotides, the CDR3 is TGTGCCAGTAGTCCTACATTGCGGGGGATCGGGGAGCTGTTTTTT. Its protein product is CASSPTLRGIGELFF.

The chain combines TRBV12-3 or TRBV12-4 with TRBJ2-2; TRBD2 is a possible D gene (6 bases). V lost 1 base and J lost 9, with 9 bases in between. This CDR3 has 13 residues. The CDR3 is CASSLGRARELFF. In DNA, the CDR3 is TGTGCCAGCAGTTTAGGGAGGGCACGGGAGCTGTTTTTT.

Only one count was recorded for this clone. The chain couples TRBV9 to TRBJ2-1, with TRBD2 matching over 9 bases. The CDR3 is 14 residues long. The germline CDR1 and CDR2 sequences are SGDLS and YYNGEE. J was trimmed by 7 bases and V by 3 bases; bases with no gene match: 5. The CDR3 coding sequence is TGTGCCAGCAGCGCGGGACTAGCTTTTAATGAGCAGTTCTTC. Residues: CASSAGLAFNEQFF.

This clone was seen just once. The chain links TRBV7-9 to TRBJ1-1, with D possibly matching TRBD1 (6 bases). CDR1 and CDR2 from the germline V gene are SEHNR and FQNEAQ (reference sequence). The CDR3 extends over 12 amino acids. Trimming removed 7 bases from V and 4 bases from J, with 10 bases in between. The CDR3 region has the DNA TGTGCCAGCACCGTAGGGGGCACTGAAGCTTTCTTT. Translated, it gives CASTVGGTEAFF.

This rearrangement joins TRBV9 to TRBJ1-3, with D maybe TRBD1 (6 bases). This CDR3 comprises 17 residues. Trimming shortened V by 4 bases and J by 0 bases, and 17 bases separated the two germline ends. The germline CDR1 and CDR2 sequences are SGDLS and YYNGEE. The CDR3 DNA follows: TGTGCCAGCAGCCCCCACGGACAGCCTAGCTCTGGAAACACCATATATTTT. This gives the protein CASSPHGQPSSGNTIYF. Variable domain in full (rest from reference TRBV9 and TRBJ1-3): DSGVTQTPKHLITATGQRVTLRCSPRSGDLSVYWYQQSLDQGLQFLIQYYNGEERAKGNILERFSAQQFPDLHSELNLSSLELGDSALYFCASSPHGQPSSGNTIYFGEGSWLTVV.

The chain combines TRBV19 with TRBJ1-2, with unresolved D. The CDR3 contains 14 residues. Germline loops: CDR1 LNHDA, CDR2 SQIVND (reference sequence). V was pared by 6 bases and J by 3 bases, with 14 bases between. The CDR3 sequence: CASSPTPRDYGYTF. The CDR3 DNA is TGTGCCAGTAGCCCTACCCCCCGGGACTATGGCTACACCTTC.

The rearrangement links TRBV7-8 to TRBJ1-5; a weak D match, TRBD1 (6 bases). CDR1 and CDR2 (germline): SGHVS, FQNEAQ. Trimming took 5 bases from V and 8 from J, leaving 13 bases between them. This CDR3 has 13 residues. CDR3 coding DNA: TGTGCCAGCAGCCGAGGGGGGTTTGAGCCCCAGCATTTT. This sequence encodes CASSRGGFEPQHF.

The rearrangement links TRBV11-3 to TRBJ2-3, with TRBD2 matching 9 bases. J was trimmed by 4 bases and V by 3 bases; bases with no gene match: 11. The CDR3 consists of 17 residues. The germline V gene encodes CDR1 SGHNT and CDR2 YENEEA. Here the CDR3 reads CASSLGRGLAGADTQYF. CDR3 DNA: TGTGCCAGCAGCTTGGGCCGGGGACTAGCCGGAGCAGATACGCAGTATTTT.

This chain links TRBV21-1 with TRBJ1-2; the listed D gene, TRBD1, was not tested against the DNA. TRBV21-1 is labeled a pseudogene. This CDR3 is built from 15 residues. The CDR3 DNA is TGTGCCAGCAGCAAAGAAACAAGGAAGGGGCTGGGCTACACCTTC. It yields the protein CASSKETRKGLGYTF.

In its sample, this clone was seen once. V and J are TRBV6-5 and TRBJ2-1; D is unresolved. With 2 bases removed from V and 0 bases from J, the gap between germline ends came to 5 bases. The CDR3 is 14 residues long. The germline gives CDR1 MNHEY, CDR2 SVGAGI. In DNA, the CDR3 is TGTGCCAGCAGTTACCGGAGCTCCTACAATGAGCAGTTCTTC. This codes for CASSYRSSYNEQFF.